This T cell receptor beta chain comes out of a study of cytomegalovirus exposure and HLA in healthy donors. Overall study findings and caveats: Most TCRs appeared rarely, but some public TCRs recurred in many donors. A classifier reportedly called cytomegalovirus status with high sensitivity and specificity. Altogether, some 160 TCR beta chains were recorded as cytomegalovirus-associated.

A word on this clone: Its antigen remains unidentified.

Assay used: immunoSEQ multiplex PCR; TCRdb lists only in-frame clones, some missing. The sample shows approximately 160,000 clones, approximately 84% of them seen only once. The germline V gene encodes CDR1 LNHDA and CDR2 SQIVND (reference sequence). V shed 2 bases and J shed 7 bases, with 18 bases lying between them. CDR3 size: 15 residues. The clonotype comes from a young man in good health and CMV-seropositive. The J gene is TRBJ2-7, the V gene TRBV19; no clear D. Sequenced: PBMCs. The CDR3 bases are TGTGCCAGTAGTATATCCTCGCGGCCGGCGAGGGAGCAGTACTTC. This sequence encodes CASSISSRPAREQYF. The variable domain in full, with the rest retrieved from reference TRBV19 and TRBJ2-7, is DGGITQSPKYLFRKEGQNVTLSCEQNLNHDAMYWYRQDPGQGLRLIYYSQIVNDFQKGDIAEGYSVSREKKESFPLTVTSAQKNPTAFYLCASSISSRPAREQYFGPGTRLTVT.